Listed here are 32 T cell receptor beta chains from one sample, sequenced in a study of cytomegalovirus exposure and HLA in healthy donors. The PCR contained 60 Vbeta and 13 Jbeta primers. Sequencing was performed with immunoSEQ multiplex PCR; in TCRdb, only in-frame clones are kept and a portion is missing. This sample has about 120,000 clones, with 50% to 70% found just once. The sequenced sample was PBMCs. The receptors were sampled from a woman aged 40 to 50 in good health and CMV-seropositive.

This clone was found a few times. The V call is TRBV30, the J call TRBJ2-1; the match to TRBD2 covers 8 bases. The germline CDR1 and CDR2 sequences are GTSNPN and SVGIG (reference sequence). This CDR3 has 15 amino acids. J gave up 7 bases and V 0 bases, and 8 bases lay outside the gene matches. The CDR3 reads CAWSVLTSGLNEQFF. CDR3 bases: TGTGCCTGGAGTGTACTCACTAGCGGACTAAATGAGCAGTTCTTC. Supplemented by reference TRBV30 and TRBJ2-1, the full variable domain reads SQTIHQWPATLVQPVGSPLSLECTVEGTSNPNLYWYRQAAGRGLQLLFYSVGIGQISSEVPQNLSASRPQDRQFILSSKKLLLSDSGFYLCAWSVLTSGLNEQFFGPGTRLTVL.

The V and J genes are TRBV7-8 and TRBJ2-7, with D perhaps TRBD1 (5 bases). Trimming took 5 bases from V and 6 from J, leaving 11 bases between them. CDR1 SGHVS and CDR2 FQNEAQ come from the germline V gene. The CDR3 loop spans 12 amino acids. The CDR3 spells CASSLPRGEQYF. In nucleotides, the CDR3 is TGTGCCAGCAGCCTTCCTAGGGGCGAGCAGTACTTC.

This sequence joins TRBV7-9 and TRBJ1-1; perhaps TRBD1 as D (6 bases). Trimming shortened V by 6 bases and J by 1 base, and 21 bases separated the two germline ends. Germline CDR1 reads SEHNR; CDR2 reads FQNEAQ (reference sequence). The CDR3 totals 17 residues. The CDR3 region is CASSQTGGPLPNTEAFF. The CDR3 DNA reads as TGTGCCAGCAGTCAAACGGGGGGGCCACTACCGAACACTGAAGCTTTCTTT.

This clone has only one observation. The rearrangement links TRBV5-1 to TRBJ1-4; no reliable D call. Germline V lookup: CDR1 SGHRS, CDR2 YFSETQ. The CDR3 has 12 amino acids. Trimming removed 3 bases at V and 7 bases at J, with 7 bases between. The DNA of the CDR3 is TGCGCCAGCAGCTCAGACTTTGAAAAACTGTTTTTT. Protein product: CASSSDFEKLFF. The whole variable domain, remainder taken from reference TRBV5-1 and TRBJ1-4, is KAGVTQTPRYLIKTRGQQVTLSCSPISGHRSVSWYQQTPGQGLQFLFEYFSETQRNKGNFPGRFSGRQFSNSRSEMNVSTLELGDSALYLCASSSDFEKLFFGSGTQLSVL.

V gene TRBV5-6 combines with J gene TRBJ2-7; 14 nucleotides line up with TRBD2. The V gene end was trimmed by 2 bases and the J gene end by 2 bases; junction bases not matched to a gene: 3. Germline CDR1 reads SGHDT; CDR2 reads YYEEEE. The CDR3 is made up of 16 amino acids. The CDR3 loop reads CASSLWGLAGAYEQYF. DNA for the CDR3: TGTGCCAGCAGCTTATGGGGACTAGCGGGAGCCTACGAGCAGTACTTC.

The chain combines TRBV28 with TRBJ2-4, with D maybe TRBD1 (5 bases). Germline V gene data show CDR1 as MDHEN and CDR2 as SYDVKM. The CDR3 loop spans 15 amino acids. V dropped 4 bases and J dropped 0 bases, with 10 bases sitting between them. Here the CDR3 DNA reads TGTGCCAGCAGTTCCACAGGCCAAGCCAAAAACATTCAGTACTTC. Amino acid sequence: CASSSTGQAKNIQYF.

The V call is TRBV15, the J call TRBJ2-1, with 7 bases aligning to TRBD2. With V trimmed by 0 bases and J by 6 bases, 5 bases remained unmatched. The CDR3 consists of 15 residues. Germline lookup yields CDR1 LNHNV and CDR2 YYDKDF (reference sequence). Here the CDR3 DNA reads TGTGCCACCAGCAGAGAAGGCGGCGGGAGCAATGAGCAGTTCTTC. It is translated as CATSREGGGSNEQFF.

V usage is TRBV7-8 and J usage is TRBJ1-5, with D tentatively TRBD1 (5 bases). V lost 5 bases, J lost 0 bases, and 17 bases lay in between. The CDR3 runs 17 residues. The germline V gene encodes CDR1 SGHVS and CDR2 FQNEAQ. The CDR3 loop reads CASSPSRDLYSNQPQHF. Written as DNA, the CDR3 is TGTGCCAGCAGCCCCTCCCGGGACTTATATAGCAATCAGCCCCAGCATTTT.

The chain carries TRBV25-1 and TRBJ2-3; D perhaps matches TRBD1 (6 bases). CDR3 length: 15 residues. CDR1 MGHDK and CDR2 SYGVNS come from the germline V gene. The V gene lost 2 bases and the J gene lost 2 bases, with 11 bases spanning the gap. The CDR3: CASSEQGLNTDTQYF. The CDR3 nucleotides are TGTGCCAGCAGTGAACAGGGGCTAAACACAGATACGCAGTATTTT.

This chain uses TRBV2 with TRBJ2-3; 8 bases are shared with TRBD2. This CDR3 has 14 amino acids. CDR1 is SNHLY and CDR2 is FYNNEI in the germline V gene. V was pared by 3 bases and J by 6 bases, with 5 bases of the junction left unmatched. Written as DNA, the CDR3 is TGTGCCAGCAGTGATAGCGGGATACAGGATACGCAGTATTTT. This sequence encodes CASSDSGIQDTQYF.

The rearrangement uses TRBV29-1 and TRBJ2-7; D is uncertain. The V end was cut by 0 bases, the J end by 3 bases, with 9 bases between. Germline V gene lookup returns CDR1 SQVTM and CDR2 ANQGSEA. The CDR3 contains 13 residues. CDR3 sequence reads: CSVEDPGLYEQYF. Here the CDR3 DNA reads TGCAGCGTTGAAGATCCGGGTCTCTACGAGCAGTACTTC.

The rearrangement joins TRBV30 to TRBJ2-1; TRBD1 matches at 12 bases. J was trimmed by 9 bases and V by 5 bases; bases with no gene match: 14. CDR1 is GTSNPN and CDR2 is SVGIG in the germline V gene (reference sequence). This CDR3 spans 16 amino acids. Written as DNA, the CDR3 is TGTGCCTGGGGGGACAGGGGGCACAGTTCCGTGGGTGAGCAGTTCTTC. Its translation is CAWGDRGHSSVGEQFF.

DNA for the CDR3: TGTGCCAGCACATCCGGGACTTGGTCCTCTGAGCAGTTCTTC. Translation: CASTSGTWSSEQFF. The V gene is TRBV2, the J gene TRBJ2-1; D may be TRBD2 (6 bases). CDR1 is SNHLY, CDR2 FYNNEI, per germline. V gave up 7 bases and J gave up 9 bases, with 19 bases separating them. This CDR3 contains 14 residues.

This rearrangement joins TRBV7-9 to TRBJ2-5; 7 bases align to TRBD1. With V trimmed by 4 bases and J by 2 bases, 7 bases remained unmatched. The CDR3 is 15 residues long. CDR1 SEHNR and CDR2 FQNEAQ come from the germline V gene (reference sequence). The CDR3 DNA is TGTGCCAGCAGCTACGGGACAGCAAATCAAGAGACCCAGTACTTC. Protein product: CASSYGTANQETQYF.

The chain links TRBV30 to TRBJ1-5; possibly TRBD1 for D (5 bases). This CDR3 contains 13 residues. The germline V gene has CDR1 GTSNPN and CDR2 SVGIG (reference sequence). V was shortened by 1 base and J by 7 bases, with 11 bases between the two germline ends. The DNA of the CDR3 is TGTGCCTGGAGTGGGGGGGTTGAACAGCCCCAGCATTTT. Protein product: CAWSGGVEQPQHF.

V usage is TRBV4-3 and J usage is TRBJ2-4; perhaps TRBD1 as D (6 bases). V gave up 4 bases and J gave up 8 bases, with 18 bases separating them. Germline CDR1 LGHNA, CDR2 YSLEER. The CDR3 contains 15 residues. The CDR3 protein is CASSRSTGILDIQYF. CDR3 sequence (DNA): TGCGCCAGCAGCCGCTCCACAGGGATTTTGGACATTCAGTACTTC.

This rearrangement joins TRBV15 to TRBJ2-5; 13 bases are a match to TRBD2. The J segment lost 1 base and the V segment lost 0 bases, leaving 2 bases of the junction unmatched. This CDR3 spans 17 amino acids. Germline loops: CDR1 LNHNV, CDR2 YYDKDF (reference sequence). The CDR3 DNA follows: TGTGCCACCAGCAGAGAAAGACTAGCGGGAGGCCAAGAGACCCAGTACTTC. This sequence encodes CATSRERLAGGQETQYF.

This CDR3 reads CASSEAASYNEQFF. The DNA of the CDR3 is TGTGCCAGCAGTGAAGCGGCCTCCTACAATGAGCAGTTCTTC. This chain connects TRBV2 to TRBJ2-1; no clear D. This CDR3 is built from 14 residues. Germline assignment: CDR1 SNHLY and CDR2 FYNNEI. The germline V and J ends were trimmed by 0 bases and 0 bases, with 3 bases remaining between them.

V is TRBV4-1 and J is TRBJ2-5; 11 bases agree with TRBD2. The V gene end was trimmed by 1 base and the J gene end by 5 bases; junction bases not matched to a gene: 9. Germline CDR1 and CDR2: MGHRA and YSYEKL. CDR3 length: 17 amino acids. The CDR3 DNA follows: TGCGCCAGCAGCCAAGGCGGGATTAGCGGGAGGGCCGAGACCCAGTACTTC. As protein: CASSQGGISGRAETQYF.

J is TRBJ2-7 and V is TRBV15; D might be TRBD1 (5 bases). This CDR3 contains 15 residues. The germline V and J ends were trimmed by 2 bases and 4 bases, with 15 bases remaining between them. The V gene's germline CDR1 is LNHNV and CDR2 YYDKDF (reference sequence). DNA for the CDR3: TGTGCCACCAGCAGACACGGGCAGGGCACTTACGAGCAGTACTTC. Residues: CATSRHGQGTYEQYF.

The chain uses TRBV4-1 and TRBJ1-1, with D unresolved. CDR1 MGHRA and CDR2 YSYEKL come from the germline V gene. The CDR3 extends over 14 amino acids. Trimming took 4 bases from V and 1 from J, leaving 10 bases between them. This CDR3 is CASSPRTQNTEAFF. For the CDR3, the DNA is TGCGCCAGCAGCCCAAGAACACAGAACACTGAAGCTTTCTTT.

The chain has TRBV19 and TRBJ1-1; a weak D match, TRBD1 (6 bases). Trimming removed 3 bases from V and 0 bases from J, with 11 bases in between. CDR1 and CDR2 from the germline V gene are LNHDA and SQIVND (reference sequence). The CDR3 length is 15 residues. The CDR3 bases are TGTGCCAGTAGTATCCCCGGACAGTTGAACACTGAAGCTTTCTTT. This translates into CASSIPGQLNTEAFF.

The rearrangement uses TRBV11-2 and TRBJ2-1, with D tentatively TRBD2 (6 bases). V was shortened by 6 bases and J by 0 bases, with 12 bases between the two germline ends. Germline lookup yields CDR1 SGHAT and CDR2 FQNNGV. This CDR3 has 15 residues. CDR3 in amino acids: CASSFSGSSYNEQFF. CDR3 DNA: TGTGCCAGCAGTTTTAGCGGAAGCTCCTACAATGAGCAGTTCTTC.

The V and J genes are TRBV7-9 and TRBJ2-5; 14 bases are shared with TRBD2. The CDR3 is made up of 17 amino acids. After removal of 2 bases from V and 5 bases from J, the junction contained 7 bases not matched to a gene. Per the germline V gene, CDR1 is SEHNR and CDR2 is FQNEAQ (reference sequence). The CDR3 here is CASSLFLGTSGSETQYF. The CDR3 DNA is TGTGCCAGCAGCTTATTTCTCGGGACTAGCGGGAGTGAGACCCAGTACTTC. Looking up the rest from reference TRBV7-9 and TRBJ2-5 gives the full variable domain: DTGVSQNPRHKITKRGQNVTFRCDPISEHNRLYWYRQTLGQGPEFLTYFQNEAQLEKSRLLSDRFSAERPKGSFSTLEIQRTEQGDSAMYLCASSLFLGTSGSETQYFGPGTRLLVL.

This chain links TRBV6-6 with TRBJ2-3; no clear D gene. The CDR3 spans 14 residues. Germline assignment: CDR1 MNHNY and CDR2 SVGAGI (reference sequence). Between the trimmed V and J ends, which lost 5 bases and 2 bases, there was a span of 11 bases. The chain's CDR3 is CASSRMEPTDTQYF. The CDR3 DNA follows: TGTGCCAGCAGTCGGATGGAGCCCACAGATACGCAGTATTTT.

The V and J genes are TRBV30 and TRBJ1-1, with a weak D call TRBD1 (6 bases). Looked up from germline, CDR1 is GTSNPN and CDR2 is SVGIG (reference sequence). The V end was cut by 8 bases, the J end by 4 bases, with 23 bases between. The CDR3 totals 15 residues. For the CDR3, the DNA is TGTGCCAAACACTCAATCTCAGGGGCGTTCACTGAAGCTTTCTTT. It encodes CAKHSISGAFTEAFF.

The rearrangement links TRBV7-2 to TRBJ2-2, with TRBD2 identical over 10 bases. CDR3 length equals 15 residues. V lost 1 base and J lost 6; bases outside the gene matches: 2. Germline CDR1 is SGHTA and CDR2 is FQGNSA. CDR3 region: CASSLVLAGAGELFF. The CDR3 DNA reads TGTGCCAGCAGCTTAGTTCTAGCGGGAGCCGGGGAGCTGTTTTTT. Drawing the rest from reference TRBV7-2 and TRBJ2-2, the complete variable domain is GAGVSQSPSNKVTEKGKDVELRCDPISGHTALYWYRQSLGQGLEFLIYFQGNSAPDKSGLPSDRFSAERTGGSVSTLTIQRTQQEDSAVYLCASSLVLAGAGELFFGEGSRLTVL.

This clone was detected a few times. The chain couples TRBV28 to TRBJ2-7; 8 bases line up with TRBD1. This CDR3 is built from 13 residues. Trimming took 5 bases from V and 6 from J; bases not matched to a gene: 6. Looked up from germline, CDR1 is MDHEN and CDR2 is SYDVKM. CDR3 bases: TGTGCCAGCAGTACAGGGGGTCCTTTCGAGCAGTACTTC. Translated, it gives CASSTGGPFEQYF.

This clone was found once. The chain employs TRBV6-5 and TRBJ1-2, with a possible D match to TRBD1 (6 bases). Germline assignment: CDR1 MNHEY and CDR2 SVGAGI. This CDR3 is built from 12 residues. The V end was cut by 7 bases, the J end by 4 bases, with 10 bases between. CDR3 protein: CASKAGAYGYTF. In DNA form, the CDR3 reads TGTGCCAGCAAGGCAGGGGCCTATGGCTACACCTTC.

DNA for the CDR3: TGTGCCAGCAGGACTGACAGGGACGGTTCCGATACGCAGTATTTT. Encoded protein: CASRTDRDGSDTQYF. The chain uses TRBV2 and TRBJ2-3, with 7 bases that match TRBD1. With V trimmed by 6 bases and J by 6 bases, 12 bases remained unmatched. The CDR3 consists of 15 residues. Germline loops: CDR1 SNHLY, CDR2 FYNNEI.

On this clone: In the same sample, other DNA sequences code for this CDR3. The V gene is TRBV6-5, the J gene TRBJ2-7; 7 nucleotides agree with TRBD1. The germline V gene has CDR1 MNHEY and CDR2 SVGAGI. Unmatched junction bases numbered 8, after V lost 5 bases and J lost 10 bases. The CDR3 loop spans 12 amino acids. The CDR3 region has the DNA TGTGCCAGCAGTGTTACAGGGGCCGAACAGTACTTC. Translation: CASSVTGAEQYF.

The V call is TRBV4-3, the J call TRBJ2-1; D is perhaps TRBD1 (5 bases). The CDR3 loop spans 16 amino acids. Germline loops: CDR1 LGHNA, CDR2 YSLEER. Trimming shortened V by 1 base and J by 3 bases, and 13 bases separated the two germline ends. This CDR3 is CASSQVSRDNYNEQFF. In DNA, the CDR3 is TGCGCCAGCAGCCAAGTTTCCAGGGATAACTACAATGAGCAGTTCTTC.